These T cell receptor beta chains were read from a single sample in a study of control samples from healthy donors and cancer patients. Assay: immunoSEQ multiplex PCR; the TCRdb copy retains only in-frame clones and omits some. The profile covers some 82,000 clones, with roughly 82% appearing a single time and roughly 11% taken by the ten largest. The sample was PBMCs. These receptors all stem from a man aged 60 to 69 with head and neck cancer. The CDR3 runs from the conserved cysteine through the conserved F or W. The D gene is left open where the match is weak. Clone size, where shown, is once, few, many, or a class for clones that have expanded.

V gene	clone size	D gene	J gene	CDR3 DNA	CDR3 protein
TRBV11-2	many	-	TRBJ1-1	TGTGCCAGCAGCTCCATTGGGGGAGGAACCACTGAAGCTTTCTTT	CASSSIGGGTTEAFF
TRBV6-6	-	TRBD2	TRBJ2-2	TGTGCCAGCAGTGATAGCGGGAGTGGAACCGGGGAGCTGTTTTTT	CASSDSGSGTGELFF
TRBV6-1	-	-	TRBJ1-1	TGTGCCAGCAGTGAATACCAGGAGGGGGACACTGAAGCTTTCTTT	CASSEYQEGDTEAFF
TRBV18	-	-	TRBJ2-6	TGTGCGGCCCCGAGGGAGGAGAGCTCTGGGGCCAACGTCCTGACTTTC	CAAPREESSGANVLTF
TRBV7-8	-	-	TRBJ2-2	TGTGCCAGCAGCTCCGGAACCCAGGGCAGGGAGCTGTTTTTT	CASSSGTQGRELFF
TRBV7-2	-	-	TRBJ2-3	TGTGCCAGCAGCTTATATTTAAGACAACAGTATTTT	CASSLYLRQQYF
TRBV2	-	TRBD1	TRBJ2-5	TGTGCCAGCGGGGACAGGCCTGAGACCCAGTACTTC	CASGDRPETQYF
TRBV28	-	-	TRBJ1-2	TGTGCCAGCAGGGCAATGCGAGGGGACGGCTACACCTTC	CASRAMRGDGYTF
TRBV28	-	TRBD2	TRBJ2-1	TGTGCCAGCAAGTCGGGCGGGAGGGCTGGTGAGCAGTTCTTC	CASKSGGRAGEQFF
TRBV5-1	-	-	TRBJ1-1	TGCGCCAGCAGCTTGGAGGGGTTGAACACTGAAGCTTTCTTT	CASSLEGLNTEAFF
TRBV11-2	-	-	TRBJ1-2	TGTGCCAGCAGGTTCGGGACGGACATGGGCTACACCTTC	CASRFGTDMGYTF
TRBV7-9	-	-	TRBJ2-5	TGTGCCAGCAGCTTAGATGGGGGGGAGACCCAGTACTTC	CASSLDGGETQYF
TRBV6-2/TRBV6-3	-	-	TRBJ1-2	TGTGCCAGCAGTTACGAGGTCCGGCTGGATGGCTACACCTTC	CASSYEVRLDGYTF
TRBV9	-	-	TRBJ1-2	TGTGCCAGCAGCGCACACGGGGCGGACTATGGCTACACCTTC	CASSAHGADYGYTF
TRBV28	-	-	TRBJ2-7	TGTGCCAGCAGTCTACCGGGTCCCGAGGTCAACGAGCAGTACTTC	CASSLPGPEVNEQYF
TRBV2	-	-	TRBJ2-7	TGTGCCAGCCTGGGACGGGGCACCTACGAGCAGTACTTC	CASLGRGTYEQYF
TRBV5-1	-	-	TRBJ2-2	TGCGCCAGCAGCCCACAGACGAACAGGGCCGGGGAGCTGTTTTTT	CASSPQTNRAGELFF
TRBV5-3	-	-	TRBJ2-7	TGTGCCAGAAGCTTGTCGCGGCCCTACGAGCAGTACTTC	CARSLSRPYEQYF
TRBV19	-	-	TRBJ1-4	TGTGCCAGTAGTATCTCAACTAATGAAAAACTGTTTTTT	CASSISTNEKLFF
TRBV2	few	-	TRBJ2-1	TGTGCCAGCAAGGATAGCGGCTACAATGAGCAGTTCTTC	CASKDSGYNEQFF
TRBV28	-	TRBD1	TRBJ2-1	TGTGCCAGCAGTCTGACAGGGTCGAATGAGCAGTTCTTC	CASSLTGSNEQFF
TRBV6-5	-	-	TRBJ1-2	TGTGCCAGCAGCGGACTCGGTGGCTACACCTTC	CASSGLGGYTF
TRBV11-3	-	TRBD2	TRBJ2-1	TGTGCCAGCAGCACTGTGCTAGCGGGAGGAGTGAGGGAGCAGTTCTTC	CASSTVLAGGVREQFF
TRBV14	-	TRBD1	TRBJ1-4	TGTGCCAGCAGCCGGAGACAGGGCCGGGAAAAACTGTTTTTT	CASSRRQGREKLFF
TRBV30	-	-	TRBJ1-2	TGTGCCTGGAGCCCCGGGGACTATGGCTACACCTTC	CAWSPGDYGYTF